The source of this T cell receptor beta chain is a study of CD8+CD57+ T cells in acquired aplastic anemia (dated by TCRdb to the late 2010s). In terms of the full investigation: On average, sorted CD4+ and CD8+ cells yielded around 3.1 ug of extracted DNA, with a range of roughly 0.17 to 30 ug. Mean read counts for healthy donor samples were roughly 10 million for CD4+ cells and 11.0 million for CD8+ cells.

TCR repertoires of sorted CD4+ and CD8+ blood T cells from severe aplastic anemia patients and healthy subjects were deep-sequenced in the study. Ficoll-Paque density gradient centrifugation was used to isolate peripheral blood mononuclear cells. CD4+ and CD8+ T cells were sorted by FACS or magnetic beads before DNA extraction. In the germline V gene, CDR1 corresponds to SGHTA and CDR2 to FQGNSA. The CDR3 goes from the cysteine to the phenylalanine over 14 residues. The only DNA kept is the CDR3, 42 bases in frame from the first base. V and J lose 2 bases and 4 bases, and a span of 12 bases separates them. Findings and caveats that apply to the study as a whole: Approximately 27 CD8+ CDR3 sequences were found in both patients and controls but appeared to be highly expressed in patients and within the immunodominant clones of the patients. Patients and healthy controls showed no significant difference in CD8+ Simpson's diversity (P=0.060).

Genomic DNA served as template for TCR beta VDJ combination and CDR3 sequence profiling. An Illumina HiSeq 2000 was the platform used for TCR repertoire sequencing. Per the source publication's procedure: TRBV/TRBJ rearrangement plots, CDR3 size and DJ length profiles, and Simpson's diversity index were used to evaluate the repertoires. The immunodominant clone was defined as the most abundant DNA sequence in deep sequencing data. CDR3 amino acid sequences were screened for sharing across subjects and were compared with published repertoires and the VDJdb database. TCRdb passed the public sequencing reads through fastp at Q25 and MiXCR, retaining productive beta sequences. Entries that share a CDR3 protein sequence are merged under the most common genes and DNA. For this entry, the V and J calls and clone size follow TCRdb and not the study's own pipeline. This sample is represented by around 170,000 distinct CDR3 sequences; about 60% of them were singletons. Roughly 44% of the sample is held by the ten biggest clonotypes.

This clonotype showed up many times. It has no known antigen specificity. Base-call qualities are not available, and no considerably larger clone is one nucleotide away. The sample comprised sorted CD4+, CD8+, or CD8+CD57+ T cells (not recorded which) from PBMCs. The chain is made from TRBV7-2 and TRBJ2-7; no D gene is confidently identified. The source is a human donor in good health. The CDR3 region reads CASSLYGVKYEQYF. The DNA sequence follows: TGTGCCAGCAGCTTATATGGGGTGAAGTACGAGCAGTACTTC.